The entry that follows covers one T cell receptor beta chain sequence. This record comes from a study of control samples from healthy donors and cancer patients. Repertoires were generated with immunoSEQ multiplex PCR, while TCRdb's copy carries only in-frame clones and drops some. Among roughly 130,000 clones listed, 75% to 90% were seen once. The sample was blood. The TCR comes from a woman aged 25 to 39 in good health.

CDR3 in DNA: TGTGCCAGCAGCCAAGTCGGGCTAGCCGGGCTCTACGAGCAGTACTTC. Amino acids: CASSQVGLAGLYEQYF. The chain carries TRBV14 and TRBJ2-7; the D gene is possibly TRBD2 (5 bases). Between the trimmed V and J ends, which lost 1 base and 3 bases, there was a span of 16 bases. In germline, CDR1 is SGHDN, CDR2 FVKESK. CDR3 length equals 16 residues.